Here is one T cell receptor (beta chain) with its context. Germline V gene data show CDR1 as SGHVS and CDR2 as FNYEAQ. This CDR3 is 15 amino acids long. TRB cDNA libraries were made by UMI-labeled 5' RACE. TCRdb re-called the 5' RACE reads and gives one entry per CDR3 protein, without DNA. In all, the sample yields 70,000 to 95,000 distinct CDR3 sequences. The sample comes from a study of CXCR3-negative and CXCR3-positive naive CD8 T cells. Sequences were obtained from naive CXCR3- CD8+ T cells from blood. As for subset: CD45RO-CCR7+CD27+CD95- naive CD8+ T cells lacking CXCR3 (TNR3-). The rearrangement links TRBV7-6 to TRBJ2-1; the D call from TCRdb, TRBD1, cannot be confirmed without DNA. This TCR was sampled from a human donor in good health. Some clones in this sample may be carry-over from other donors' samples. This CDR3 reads CASSSTGTAYNEQFF.